The next 13 T cell receptor beta chains were all read from a single sample in a study of blood T cell repertoires in COVID-19. The table came from immunoSEQ multiplex PCR; TCRdb's copy has only in-frame clones and leaves some out. The top ten clones hold roughly 10% of a sample with about 260,000 clones, approximately 88% of them seen once. The sequenced sample consisted of peripheral blood. The receptors originated from a woman aged 65 to 85 with COVID-19, enrolled during active disease.

The rearrangement uses TRBV5-1 and TRBJ1-4, with TRBD1 identical over 8 bases. Germline trimming cut 3 bases from V and 7 bases from J; bases unmatched to any gene: 2. The CDR3 sequence is 13 residues long. Germline CDR1 is SGHRS and CDR2 is YFSETQ. In nucleotides, the CDR3 is TGCGCCAGCAGCTACGGACAGGGTGAAAAACTGTTTTTT. Protein sequence: CASSYGQGEKLFF.

This sequence joins TRBV9 and TRBJ2-1, with D possibly being TRBD2 (6 bases). The CDR3 contains 13 residues. Trimming pared 0 bases from V and 7 bases from J, leaving 8 bases between. Germline lookup yields CDR1 SGDLS and CDR2 YYNGEE. The CDR3 DNA is TGTGCCAGCAGCGTAGTCGGGACTAATGAGCAGTTCTTC. As protein: CASSVVGTNEQFF.

The chain joins TRBV2 to TRBJ2-7; D uncertain. V lost 7 bases and J lost 3, with 7 bases in between. CDR1 is SNHLY, CDR2 FYNNEI, per germline. CDR3 length: 11 amino acids. DNA of the CDR3: TGTGCCAGCACCGAACTCTACGAGCAGTACTTC. As protein: CASTELYEQYF.

This clone has just a few counts. This CDR3 reads CASSIGLPTGVNGYTF. CDR3 DNA: TGTGCCAGTAGTATCGGTTTGCCGACAGGGGTAAATGGCTACACCTTC. The chain couples TRBV19 to TRBJ1-2; 8 bases align to TRBD1. The V gene's germline CDR1 is LNHDA and CDR2 SQIVND (reference sequence). This CDR3 spans 16 amino acids. The J segment lost 6 bases and the V segment lost 3 bases, leaving 12 bases of the junction unmatched.

The chain employs TRBV2 and TRBJ2-5; unclear D gene. V lost 6 bases and J 6 bases, leaving 11 bases between the germline ends. There are 12 residues in the CDR3. The germline V gene encodes CDR1 SNHLY and CDR2 FYNNEI. As DNA, the CDR3 is TGTGCCAGCAGCCCAAGTAGCCAGACCCAGTACTTC. Amino acids: CASSPSSQTQYF.

The rearrangement joins TRBV7-9 to TRBJ1-1, with 7 positions matching TRBD1. Germline trimming cut 5 bases from V and 7 bases from J; bases unmatched to any gene: 10. The CDR3 has 14 amino acids. Germline CDR1 reads SEHNR; CDR2 reads FQNEAQ (reference sequence). The CDR3 protein is CASSARQGGGEAFF. The CDR3 DNA follows: TGTGCCAGCAGCGCAAGACAGGGTGGTGGTGAAGCTTTCTTT.

This sequence joins TRBV6-5 and TRBJ1-5; 10 bases are shared with TRBD1. CDR3 size: 15 residues. Per the germline V gene, CDR1 is MNHEY and CDR2 is SVGAGI. The junction had 5 bases not matched to a gene; V was cut back by 2 bases and J by 7 bases. The CDR3: CASSYGTGAGQPQHF. CDR3 DNA: TGTGCCAGCAGTTACGGGACAGGGGCCGGCCAGCCCCAGCATTTT.

This sequence joins TRBV24-1 and TRBJ2-1; TRBD2 aligns across 14 bases. Germline V gene sequence: CDR1 KGHDR, CDR2 SFDVKD. The CDR3 covers 18 residues. V trimming: 2 bases; J trimming: 8 bases; junction bases outside the gene matches: 10. Here the CDR3 reads CATSDSTLGLAGVDEQFF. In nucleotides, the CDR3 is TGTGCCACCAGTGATTCGACCTTGGGACTAGCGGGAGTGGATGAGCAGTTCTTC.

This clone was counted many times. The chain recombines TRBV29-1 with TRBJ2-7, with 12 positions matching TRBD2. Trimming at V came to 4 bases and at J to 6 bases, leaving 4 bases not matched to a gene. Germline loops: CDR1 SQVTM, CDR2 ANQGSEA. This CDR3 contains 13 residues. The CDR3 coding sequence is TGCAGCGTTGGACTAGCGGGAGCTAGCGAGCAGTACTTC. Protein product: CSVGLAGASEQYF.

The chain has TRBV28 and TRBJ1-3, with TRBD1 identical over 9 bases. Losses at the gene ends were 5 bases for V and 3 bases for J; bases not matched to a gene: 11. The CDR3 totals 17 residues. Germline assignment: CDR1 MDHEN and CDR2 SYDVKM. CDR3 region: CASSTPQQGAGGNTIYF. As DNA, the CDR3 is TGTGCCAGCAGTACTCCCCAACAGGGGGCGGGTGGAAACACCATATATTTT.

The genes are TRBV9 and TRBJ2-7, with TRBD1 identical over 7 bases. The CDR3 totals 15 residues. Germline-derived CDR1 and CDR2 are SGDLS and YYNGEE. With V trimmed by 5 bases and J by 0 bases, 8 bases remained unmatched. CDR3: CASSSRDSSSYEQYF. The CDR3 DNA reads as TGTGCCAGCAGTTCCCGGGACAGCAGCTCCTACGAGCAGTACTTC.

The J gene is TRBJ1-4, the V gene TRBV18, with 7 bases identical to TRBD1. The CDR3 is 15 residues long. Germline V CDR1 and CDR2: KGHSH, LQKENI. Trimming at V came to 3 bases and at J to 5 bases, leaving 6 bases not matched to a gene. The CDR3 protein is CASSPPGQRNEKLFF. CDR3 bases: TGTGCCAGCTCACCCCCGGGACAGCGAAATGAAAAACTGTTTTTT. Variable domain in full (rest from reference TRBV18 and TRBJ1-4): NAGVMQNPRHLVRRRGQEARLRCSPMKGHSHVYWYRQLPEEGLKFMVYLQKENIIDESGMPKERFSAEFPKEGPSILRIQQVVRGDSAAYFCASSPPGQRNEKLFFGSGTQLSVL.

This clone appeared a single time. The chain carries TRBV28 and TRBJ1-1, with TRBD1 matching 7 bases. V dropped 2 bases and J dropped 5; count of bases not matched to a gene: 14. This CDR3 has 17 residues. CDR1 and CDR2 from the germline V gene are MDHEN and SYDVKM. This chain's CDR3 is CASSLVSGGLSRTEAFF. For the CDR3, the DNA is TGTGCCAGCAGTTTAGTGTCAGGGGGATTGAGTCGGACTGAAGCTTTCTTT.